A single sample is the source of the 14 T cell receptor beta chains below, sequenced in a study of blood T cell repertoires in COVID-19 (dated by TCRdb to 2020 to 2021). The library was obtained by the immunoSEQ multiplex PCR assay. TCRdb obtained this table from immuneACCESS and retained in-frame rearrangements with V and J assigned. These tables miss some clones; where compared with another copy, unresolved V genes account for less than half of the shortfall, and the remainder is unexplained. The sample table shows approximately 110,000 clones, and around 84% are seen once. The top ten clones comprise 2% to 2.5% of the sample. Sequencing was performed on peripheral blood. The receptors stem from a human donor in a cohort sampled during active COVID-19.

The rearrangement joins TRBV4-1 to TRBJ1-5; perhaps TRBD1 as D (6 bases). In germline, CDR1 is MGHRA, CDR2 YSYEKL. Deletions cut 1 base from V and 2 bases from J, with 18 bases between. The CDR3 runs to 18 residues. The CDR3 DNA follows: TGCGCCAGCAGCCAAGTTGGTGGAAGGGGGAAGGGCAATCAGCCCCAGCATTTT. It encodes CASSQVGGRGKGNQPQHF.

V is TRBV6-1 and J is TRBJ1-5, with D tentatively TRBD1 (5 bases). This CDR3 comprises 17 residues. V lost 1 base and J lost 2, with 15 bases in between. CDR1 and CDR2 (germline): MNHNS, SASEGT. The CDR3 loop reads CASSEERGGFGNQPQHF. CDR3 nucleotides: TGTGCCAGCAGTGAAGAAAGGGGAGGTTTCGGCAATCAGCCCCAGCATTTT.

The chain couples TRBV10-3 to TRBJ2-1; 12 positions match TRBD1. Germline-derived CDR1 and CDR2 are ENHRY and SYGVKD. The ends lost 0 bases at V and 7 bases at J; junction bases unmatched: 4. CDR3 length equals 16 residues. The CDR3 nucleotides are TGTGCCATCAGTGAGTCCGGGACAGGGGGCGGGAATGAGCAGTTCTTC. Its translation is CAISESGTGGGNEQFF.

This chain connects TRBV19 to TRBJ1-1, with 7 bases aligning to TRBD1. Trimming removed 7 bases from V and 0 bases from J; junction bases left unmatched: 8. Germline CDR1 is LNHDA and CDR2 is SQIVND (reference sequence). The CDR3 spans 15 residues. The DNA of the CDR3 is TGTGCCAGTAAGGACAGGTATCTCATGAACACTGAAGCTTTCTTT. Its protein is CASKDRYLMNTEAFF.

The chain recombines TRBV7-2 with TRBJ2-1; 9 nucleotides line up with TRBD1. The V gene's germline CDR1 is SGHTA and CDR2 FQGNSA. There are 15 residues in the CDR3. After removal of 7 bases from V and 4 bases from J, the junction contained 8 bases not matched to a gene. CDR3 region: CASTPTGGLYNEQFF. The DNA for the CDR3 is TGTGCCAGCACTCCAACAGGGGGCCTATACAATGAGCAGTTCTTC.

J is TRBJ2-6 and V is TRBV6-2 or TRBV6-3; D remains unclear. V gave up 2 bases and J gave up 3 bases, with 11 bases separating them. The germline V gene has CDR1 MNHEY and CDR2 SVGEGT. The CDR3 spans 16 residues. The CDR3 protein is CASSYRGGDGANVLTF. The CDR3 DNA sequence: TGTGCCAGCAGTTACAGAGGCGGAGATGGGGCCAACGTCCTGACTTTC.

The rearrangement links TRBV6-2 or TRBV6-3 to TRBJ2-2, with TRBD1 identical over 8 bases. V shed 6 bases and J 2 bases; nucleotides not matched to a gene: 11. In germline, CDR1 is MNHEY, CDR2 SVGEGT. There are 17 residues in the CDR3. The DNA of the CDR3 is TGTGCCAGCAGCTTCGGACAGGGCCCCTTTAACACCGGGGAGCTGTTTTTT. Protein product: CASSFGQGPFNTGELFF.

The V call is TRBV5-1, the J call TRBJ2-3, with TRBD2 identical over 7 bases. The CDR3 runs to 16 residues. Losses at the gene ends were 4 bases for V and 2 bases for J; bases not matched to a gene: 10. The germline V gene encodes CDR1 SGHRS and CDR2 YFSETQ. The DNA for the CDR3 is TGCGCCAGCAGCAGGCGACTAGCCGGTAACACAGATACGCAGTATTTT. Translating it yields CASSRRLAGNTDTQYF. Complete variable domain (other parts from reference TRBV5-1 and TRBJ2-3): KAGVTQTPRYLIKTRGQQVTLSCSPISGHRSVSWYQQTPGQGLQFLFEYFSETQRNKGNFPGRFSGRQFSNSRSEMNVSTLELGDSALYLCASSRRLAGNTDTQYFGPGTRLTVL.

In DNA form, the CDR3 reads TGTGCCAGGGCGGCCGCCAATTCACCCCTCCACTTT. It encodes CARAAANSPLHF. V usage is TRBV19 and J usage is TRBJ1-6; D gene uncertain. Germline V lookup: CDR1 LNHDA, CDR2 SQIVND (reference sequence). The CDR3 length is 12 residues. Trimming stripped 9 bases from V and 7 bases from J, with 10 bases between.

This clone has only one observation. This chain links TRBV12-3 or TRBV12-4 with TRBJ1-1, with D tentatively TRBD1 (5 bases). The V end was cut by 6 bases, the J end by 1 base, with 6 bases between. The CDR3 consists of 12 residues. DNA for the CDR3: TGTGCCAGCAGGCAGGGGAACACTGAAGCTTTCTTT. This sequence encodes CASRQGNTEAFF.

This clone was counted only a few times. The chain joins TRBV7-9 to TRBJ2-1, with 9 bases lining up with TRBD2. J gave up 2 bases and V 6 bases, and 2 bases lay outside the gene matches. The length of the CDR3 is 14 residues. The germline CDR1 and CDR2 sequences are SEHNR and FQNEAQ (reference sequence). The CDR3 here is CASRKRGAYNEQFF. Written as DNA, the CDR3 is TGTGCCAGCAGAAAGCGGGGGGCCTACAATGAGCAGTTCTTC.

The rearrangement links TRBV6-6 to TRBJ2-7; 7 positions agree with TRBD2. The germline V gene encodes CDR1 MNHNY and CDR2 SVGAGI (reference sequence). Trimming took 8 bases from V and 3 from J; bases not matched to a gene: 10. This CDR3 comprises 14 residues. The DNA of the CDR3 is TGTGCCAGCGACGGCGGGAGCCGGGTCTACGAGCAGTACTTC. This codes for CASDGGSRVYEQYF.

The J gene is TRBJ1-3, the V gene TRBV7-6; TRBD1 matches at 7 bases. Germline V gene data show CDR1 as SGHVS and CDR2 as FNYEAQ. This CDR3 has 14 amino acids. V lost 1 base to trimming and J lost 8 bases; unmatched junction nucleotides: 5. The CDR3 DNA sequence: TGTGCCAGCAGCTTAGGACAGGGAGTATACACCATATATTTT. Protein: CASSLGQGVYTIYF.

In DNA, the CDR3 is TGTGCCAGCAGTTACGGGGCACTACAAGAGACCCAGTACTTC. This gives the protein CASSYGALQETQYF. The chain employs TRBV6-6 and TRBJ2-5; tentative D call: TRBD1 (5 bases). Germline V gene sequence: CDR1 MNHNY, CDR2 SVGAGI (reference sequence). This CDR3 spans 14 amino acids. V was pared by 2 bases and J by 2 bases, with 9 bases between.